The T cell receptor (beta chain) under discussion was sequenced for a study of blood T cells in healthy people across ages. Study results and limitations: As age increased, TCR beta diversity per million T cells fell in a roughly linear fashion.

Together with a sample-barcoded 5' primer, a J-beta primer mix was included in a second PCR lasting about 6 to 11 cycles. A template-switch adaptor that had 12 random nucleotides put a tag on each cDNA molecule. TCRdb reanalysed the 5' RACE reads using MiXCR and keeps one entry per CDR3 protein. The data contain 1,300,000 or so distinct CDR3 sequences, roughly 59% of them singletons. A note on this clonotype: The antigen is undetermined.

There were healthy Caucasian individuals from Russia, aged roughly 6 to 90, serving as donors. There are 11 residues in the CDR3. With 8 bases removed from V and 7 bases from J, the gap between germline ends came to 8 bases. Germline V CDR1 and CDR2: MGHDK, SYGVNS. Sequencing used blood. The TCR originated in a man younger than 30 in good health. The V call is TRBV25-1, the J call TRBJ2-2, with no clear D. CDR3 loop: CASGLSGELFF. Here the CDR3 DNA reads TGTGCCAGCGGTCTGAGCGGGGAGCTGTTTTTT. The variable domain in full, completed from reference TRBV25-1 and TRBJ2-2, reads EADIYQTPRYLVIGTGKKITLECSQTMGHDKMYWYQQDPGMELHLIHYSYGVNSTEKGDLSSESTVSRIRTEHFPLTLESARPSHTSQYLCASGLSGELFFGEGSRLTVL.